The present T cell receptor beta chain was sequenced within a study of blood T cells in healthy people across ages. Study-wide background: The capture of about one barcoded beta molecule per two T cells was achieved by template switching.

Trimming shortened V by 0 bases and J by 9 bases, and 11 bases separated the two germline ends. The CDR3 is made up of 13 amino acids. Germline V gene sequence: CDR1 LGHDT, CDR2 YNNKEL (reference sequence). The use of a sample-barcoded 5' primer and a J-beta primer mix characterized a second PCR of about 7 to 12 cycles. All samples yielded 2.5 million or more CDR3-containing paired-end reads. MiXCR, applied by TCRdb to the 5' RACE reads, yields one record per CDR3 protein. In the table there are some 690,000 distinct CDR3 sequences, 22% of which are singletons. As to this clonotype: Lacking the conserved final phenylalanine or tryptophan, this CDR3 likely reflects a read error.

The sequenced sample was blood. This sequence joins TRBV3-1 and TRBJ1-1; D is unresolved. This clonotype was sampled from a man aged 70-80 years in good health. CDR3 sequence: CASSQDMSAQAFL. The CDR3 DNA sequence: TGTGCCAGCAGCCAAGATATGTCTGCGCAAGCTTTCCTT.